The 2 T cell receptor beta chains listed next were all sequenced from one sample in a study of blood T cell repertoires in COVID-19. The repertoire was sequenced with immunoSEQ multiplex PCR; TCRdb's copy has only in-frame clones and lacks some. Among 150,000 to 200,000 clones listed, 80% were seen once. Material for sequencing was PBMCs or T cells enriched from blood (not recorded which). The receptors were sampled from a woman in her sixties who had recovered from COVID-19.

The V gene is TRBV4-1, the J gene TRBJ2-5; 10 nucleotides line up with TRBD2. The V gene end was trimmed by 2 bases and the J gene end by 4 bases; junction bases not matched to a gene: 4. The V gene's germline CDR1 is MGHRA and CDR2 YSYEKL. The CDR3 extends over 15 amino acids. This CDR3 is CASSQQRGGRETQYF. The CDR3 DNA reads as TGCGCCAGCAGCCAACAGCGGGGGGGCCGAGAGACCCAGTACTTC.

The J gene is TRBJ2-3, the V gene TRBV6-1, with 8 bases that match TRBD1. The CDR3 is 16 amino acids. Germline V gene sequence: CDR1 MNHNS, CDR2 SASEGT. V lost 4 bases to trimming and J lost 5 bases; unmatched junction nucleotides: 11. CDR3 amino acids: CASSALGSGGGDTQYF. CDR3 DNA sequence: TGTGCCAGCAGTGCCCTTGGGTCAGGGGGCGGAGATACGCAGTATTTT.